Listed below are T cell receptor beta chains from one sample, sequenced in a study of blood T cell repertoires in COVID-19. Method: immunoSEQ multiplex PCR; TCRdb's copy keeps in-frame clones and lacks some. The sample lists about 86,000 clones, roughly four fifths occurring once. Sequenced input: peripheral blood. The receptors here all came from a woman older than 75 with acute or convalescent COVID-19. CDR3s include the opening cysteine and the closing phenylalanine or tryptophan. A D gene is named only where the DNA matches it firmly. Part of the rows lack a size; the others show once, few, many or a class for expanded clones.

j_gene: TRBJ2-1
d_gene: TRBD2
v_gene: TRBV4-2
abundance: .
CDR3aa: CASSQEVSGLAGGRSDNEQFF
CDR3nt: TGTGCCAGCAGCCAAGAAGTGTCCGGACTAGCGGGGGGTAGATCAGACAATGAGCAGTTCTTC

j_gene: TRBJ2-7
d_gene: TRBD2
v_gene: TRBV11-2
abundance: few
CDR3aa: CASSSTSDILYEQYF
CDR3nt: TGTGCCAGCAGCTCAACTAGCGACATTCTCTACGAGCAGTACTTC

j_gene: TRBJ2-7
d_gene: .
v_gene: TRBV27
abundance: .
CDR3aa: CASSFEGDLGFYEQYF
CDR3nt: TGTGCCAGCAGTTTTGAGGGAGACCTAGGATTTTACGAGCAGTACTTC

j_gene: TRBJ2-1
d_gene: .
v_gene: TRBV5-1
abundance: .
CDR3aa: CASSLSSTLEQFF
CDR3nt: TGCGCCAGCAGCCTAAGTTCTACCTTGGAGCAGTTCTTC

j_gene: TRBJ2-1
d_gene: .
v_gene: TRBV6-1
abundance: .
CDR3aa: CASSELAEQFF
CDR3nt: TGTGCCAGCAGTGAACTGGCTGAGCAGTTCTTC

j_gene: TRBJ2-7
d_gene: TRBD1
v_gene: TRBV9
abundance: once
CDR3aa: CASSQGVYEQYF
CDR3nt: TGTGCCAGCAGTCAGGGGGTGTACGAGCAGTACTTC

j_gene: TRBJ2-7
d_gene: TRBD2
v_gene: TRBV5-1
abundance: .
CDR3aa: CASSPGLAGAHPHEQYF
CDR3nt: TGCGCCAGCAGCCCGGGACTAGCGGGGGCCCATCCTCACGAGCAGTACTTC

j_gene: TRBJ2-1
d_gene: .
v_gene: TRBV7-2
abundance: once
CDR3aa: CASSPWSGLNEQFF
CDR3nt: TGTGCCAGCAGCCCCTGGTCGGGGTTGAATGAGCAGTTCTTC

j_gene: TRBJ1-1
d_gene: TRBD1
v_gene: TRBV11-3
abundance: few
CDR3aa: CASSSHRGNTEAFF
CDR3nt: TGTGCCAGCAGCTCTCACAGGGGAAACACTGAAGCTTTCTTT

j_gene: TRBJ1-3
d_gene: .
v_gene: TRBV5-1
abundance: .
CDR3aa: CASSSSQQSGNTIYF
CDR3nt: TGCGCCAGCAGCTCATCACAACAATCTGGAAACACCATATATTTT

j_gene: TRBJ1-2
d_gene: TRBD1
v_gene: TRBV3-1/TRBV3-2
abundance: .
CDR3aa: CASSQGQVNYGYTF
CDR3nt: TGTGCCAGCAGCCAGGGACAGGTCAACTATGGCTACACCTTC

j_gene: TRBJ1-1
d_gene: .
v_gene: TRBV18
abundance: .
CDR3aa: CASSPLQGDTEAFF
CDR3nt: TGTGCCAGCTCACCATTACAGGGAGACACTGAAGCTTTCTTT

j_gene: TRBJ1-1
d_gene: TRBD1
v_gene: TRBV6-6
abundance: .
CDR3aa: CASTQGDTEAFF
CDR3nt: TGTGCCAGCACACAGGGGGACACTGAAGCTTTCTTT

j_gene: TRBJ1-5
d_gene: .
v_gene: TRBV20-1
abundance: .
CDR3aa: CSASGEGSNQPQHF
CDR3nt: TGCAGTGCTAGTGGGGAGGGATCAAATCAGCCCCAGCATTTT

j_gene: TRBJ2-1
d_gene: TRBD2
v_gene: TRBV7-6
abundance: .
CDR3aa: CASSLGLASSYNEQFF
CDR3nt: TGTGCCAGCAGCTTAGGACTAGCCAGCTCCTACAATGAGCAGTTCTTC

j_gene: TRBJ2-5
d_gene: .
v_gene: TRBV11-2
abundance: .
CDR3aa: CASRHRDILQETQYF
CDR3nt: TGTGCCAGCAGACACCGGGACATACTTCAAGAGACCCAGTACTTC

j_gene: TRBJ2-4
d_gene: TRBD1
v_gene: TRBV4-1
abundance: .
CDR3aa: CASSHHGGQGVNIQYF
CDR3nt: TGCGCCAGCAGCCACCACGGGGGACAGGGGGTAAACATTCAGTACTTC

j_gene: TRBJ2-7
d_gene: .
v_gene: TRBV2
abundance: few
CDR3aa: CASSERGGPSYEQYF
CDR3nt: TGTGCCAGCAGTGAAAGGGGGGGGCCCTCCTACGAGCAGTACTTC

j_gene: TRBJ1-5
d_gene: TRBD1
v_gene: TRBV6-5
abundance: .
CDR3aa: CASGDRASQPQHF
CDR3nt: TGTGCCAGCGGGGACAGGGCATCTCAGCCCCAGCATTTT

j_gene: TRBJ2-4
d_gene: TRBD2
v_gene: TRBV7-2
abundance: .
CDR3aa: CASSFSTASGLKNIQYF
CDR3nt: TGTGCCAGCAGCTTCTCCACTGCATCGGGACTAAAAAACATTCAGTACTTC

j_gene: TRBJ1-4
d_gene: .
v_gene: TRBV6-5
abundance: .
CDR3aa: CASRAVPNEKLFF
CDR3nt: TGTGCCAGCCGCGCCGTGCCGAATGAAAAACTGTTTTTT

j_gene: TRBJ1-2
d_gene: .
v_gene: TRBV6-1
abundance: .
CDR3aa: CASSEWGTDYGYTF
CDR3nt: TGTGCCAGCAGTGAGTGGGGCACTGACTATGGCTACACCTTC

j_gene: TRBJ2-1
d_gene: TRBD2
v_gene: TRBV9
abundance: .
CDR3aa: CASSVASLAGVNEQFF
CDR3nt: TGTGCCAGCAGCGTAGCTAGTCTAGCGGGAGTGAATGAGCAGTTCTTC

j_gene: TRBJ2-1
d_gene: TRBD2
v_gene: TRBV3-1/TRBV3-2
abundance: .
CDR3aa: CASSQGLLAGALDEQFF
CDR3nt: TGTGCCAGCAGCCAAGGGCTCCTAGCGGGCGCCCTCGATGAGCAGTTCTTC

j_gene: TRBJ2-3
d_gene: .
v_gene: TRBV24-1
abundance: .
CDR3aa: CATSAASAVTDTQYF
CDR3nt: TGTGCCACCAGTGCAGCTTCGGCGGTCACAGATACGCAGTATTTT

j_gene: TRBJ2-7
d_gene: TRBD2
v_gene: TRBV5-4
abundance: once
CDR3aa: CASSLGWREGTQQYF
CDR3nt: TGTGCCAGCAGCTTGGGTTGGCGGGAGGGCACCCAGCAGTACTTC

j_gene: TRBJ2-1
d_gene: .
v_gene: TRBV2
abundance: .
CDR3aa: CASTLNEQFF
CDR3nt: TGTGCCAGCACTCTTAATGAGCAGTTCTTC

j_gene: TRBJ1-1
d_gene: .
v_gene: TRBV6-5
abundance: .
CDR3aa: CASSISQGTNTEAFF
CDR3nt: TGTGCCAGCAGTATTTCACAGGGTACGAACACTGAAGCTTTCTTT

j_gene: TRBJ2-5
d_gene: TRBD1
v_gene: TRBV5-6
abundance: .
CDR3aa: CASSLAAVRDRGAETQYF
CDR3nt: TGTGCCAGCAGCTTGGCTGCGGTAAGGGACAGGGGAGCAGAGACCCAGTACTTC

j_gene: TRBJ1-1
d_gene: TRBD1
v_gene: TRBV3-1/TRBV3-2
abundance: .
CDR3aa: CASSQLGGQGRGTEAFF
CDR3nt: TGTGCCAGCAGCCAACTTGGGGGACAGGGGAGAGGTACTGAAGCTTTCTTT

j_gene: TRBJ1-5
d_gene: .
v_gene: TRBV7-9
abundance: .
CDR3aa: CASSLPGGQPQHF
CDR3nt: TGTGCCAGCAGCTTGCCTGGGGGCCAGCCCCAGCATTTT

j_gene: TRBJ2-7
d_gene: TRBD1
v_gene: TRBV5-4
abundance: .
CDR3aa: CASSSNGQGLYEQYF
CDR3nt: TGTGCCAGCAGCTCCAATGGACAGGGACTCTACGAGCAGTACTTC

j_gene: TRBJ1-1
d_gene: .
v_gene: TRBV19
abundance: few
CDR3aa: CASSNRNTEAFF
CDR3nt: TGTGCCAGTAGTAATCGGAACACTGAAGCTTTCTTT

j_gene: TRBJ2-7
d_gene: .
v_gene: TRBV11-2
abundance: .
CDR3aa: CASSLDAGLLYEQYF
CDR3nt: TGTGCCAGCAGCTTAGATGCGGGATTACTCTACGAGCAGTACTTC

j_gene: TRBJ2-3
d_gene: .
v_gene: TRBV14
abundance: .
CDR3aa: CASSQVATQYF
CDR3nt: TGTGCCAGCAGCCAAGTAGCTACGCAGTATTTT

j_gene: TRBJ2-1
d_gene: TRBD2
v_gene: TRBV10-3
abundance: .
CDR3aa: CAIMSSGTYNEQFF
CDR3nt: TGTGCCATCATGAGTAGCGGGACGTACAATGAGCAGTTCTTC